This T cell receptor (beta chain) is from a study of radiotherapy plus CTLA-4 blockade in lung cancer. Across the whole study: Disease control was seen in over 25% of patients, objective responses in 15% to 20%. Regarding the study as a whole: In blood, TCR clones derived from the tumor expanded after radiotherapy plus ipilimumab. Interferon-beta, together with early blood T cell clone dynamics, reportedly best predicted response.

Sequenced by immunoSEQ multiplex PCR; TCRdb stores in-frame clones only, minus some. Here the sample spans about 90,000 clones, about 85% being singletons. Trimming removed 2 bases from V and 2 bases from J, with 10 bases in between. The CDR3 spans 14 residues. Per the germline V gene, CDR1 is SGHDT and CDR2 is YYEEEE. Each patient with chemo-refractory metastatic non-small-cell lung cancer was treated with focal radiation plus CTLA-4 blockade using ipilimumab. Of note for this clone: Its cognate antigen is unknown.

The sample in question was peripheral blood, obtained from a patient treated with radiotherapy plus ipilimumab. The rearrangement links TRBV5-6 to TRBJ1-2, with D perhaps TRBD1 (5 bases). This TCR derives from a human donor with non-small cell lung cancer that progressed on radiotherapy plus ipilimumab. The CDR3 spells CASSFWGVNYGYTF. CDR3 nucleotide sequence: TGTGCCAGCAGCTTCTGGGGGGTGAACTATGGCTACACCTTC.